This section outlines one TCR beta chain sequence together with its context. The record originates from a study of T cell changes during pregnancy in multiple sclerosis. V was pared by 5 bases and J by 3 bases, with 16 bases between. There are 15 residues in the CDR3. Germline-derived CDR1 and CDR2 are SGHTA and FQGNSA. Profiling relied on immunoSEQ multiplex PCR, and the TCRdb table lists in-frame clones only, not all of them. The data hold tens of thousands of clones, with roughly 92% observed a single time. This TCR was sampled from a female donor in good health, enrolled as a control in a pregnancy study. Sequences were derived from peripheral blood, sampled in the third trimester of pregnancy. The chain couples TRBV7-2 to TRBJ1-2; no reliable D call. Written as DNA, the CDR3 is TGTGCCAGCAGCCCGACCCAGACATTCGACTATGGCTACACCTTC. It yields the protein CASSPTQTFDYGYTF.